A selection of T cell receptor beta chains follows, all from one sample in a study of blood T cell repertoires in COVID-19. Generated by immunoSEQ multiplex PCR, the TCRdb table keeps only in-frame clones and is missing some. The table lists about 330,000 clones, 85% of them singletons. Sequencing input: peripheral blood. These receptors were taken from a human donor in a cohort sampled during active COVID-19. CDR3s include the opening cysteine and the closing phenylalanine or tryptophan. A D gene is named only where the DNA matches it firmly. Clone size is not always given. Where it is, it says once, few, many or a class for expanded clones.

d_gene | abundance | j_gene | v_gene | CDR3aa | CDR3nt
. | once | TRBJ2-3 | TRBV29-1 | CSASNGVDTQYF | TGCAGCGCCTCAAACGGAGTTGATACGCAGTATTTT
TRBD1 | . | TRBJ2-2 | TRBV10-3 | CAISESTGGNTGELFF | TGTGCCATCAGTGAGTCGACAGGGGGGAACACCGGGGAGCTGTTTTTT
. | . | TRBJ1-2 | TRBV5-4 | CASSTGNYGYTF | TGTGCCAGCAGCACGGGGAACTATGGCTACACCTTC
. | once | TRBJ2-5 | TRBV20-1 | CSATLQVGQYF | TGCAGTGCGACATTACAAGTCGGCCAGTACTTC
. | . | TRBJ1-4 | TRBV24-1 | CATSGSDEKLFF | TGTGCCACCTCAGGGTCTGATGAAAAACTGTTTTTT
TRBD1 | . | TRBJ2-3 | TRBV11-3 | CASSRTGGRDTQYF | TGTGCCAGCAGCCGGACAGGGGGGAGAGATACGCAGTATTTT
. | . | TRBJ1-4 | TRBV30 | CAWSFNRGNLDEKLFF | TGTGCCTGGAGCTTCAACCGGGGGAACCTTGATGAAAAACTGTTTTTT
TRBD2 | . | TRBJ2-7 | TRBV2 | CASSEEGLAGNEQYF | TGTGCCAGCAGTGAAGAGGGACTAGCGGGGAATGAGCAGTACTTC
TRBD1 | . | TRBJ1-1 | TRBV12-3/TRBV12-4 | CASSSGDREAFF | TGTGCCAGCAGTTCCGGGGACAGGGAAGCTTTCTTT
. | . | TRBJ2-7 | TRBV27 | CASKMGHGTYEQYF | TGTGCCAGCAAGATGGGACATGGGACCTACGAGCAGTACTTC
. | . | TRBJ1-2 | TRBV2 | CASSGGRGRSYGYTF | TGTGCCAGCAGTGGTGGCAGGGGCCGTTCCTATGGCTACACCTTC
TRBD1 | . | TRBJ2-2 | TRBV5-1 | CASSLEQGGSGELFF | TGCGCCAGCAGCTTGGAACAGGGGGGTTCCGGGGAGCTGTTTTTT
TRBD1 | . | TRBJ1-2 | TRBV5-1 | CASSPRTGSNYGYTF | TGCGCCAGCAGCCCGAGGACAGGGTCGAACTATGGCTACACCTTC
TRBD2 | . | TRBJ2-7 | TRBV19 | CASSPVLGGSYEQYF | TGTGCCAGTAGTCCCGTTTTGGGGGGGTCCTACGAGCAGTACTTC